This is a list of T cell receptor beta chains from one sample in a study of patients and donors after allogeneic stem cell transplantation. TCRdb redid the calling of the RT-PCR reads with MiXCR, one entry per CDR3 protein. The repertoire holds about a million distinct CDR3 sequences, roughly 18% seen once, with roughly 6.4% in the top ten. The specimen was blood, either unsorted or a sorted T cell fraction (not recorded which). Receptor source: a human donor who was either an allogeneic HSCT recipient or a stem cell or donor lymphocyte infusion donor (not recorded which). It is not recorded whose cells these are; they may come from a transplant donor. Both conserved end residues are part of each CDR3. The D gene is left open where the match is weak. Clone size is shown for a subset of rows, as once, few, many or a class of expanded clone.

V	D	size	J	DNA	CDR3
TRBV6-1	NA	few	TRBJ1-5	TGTGCCAGCAGTGAGGTTGGCTTCCCCGGTCAGCCCCAGCATTTT	CASSEVGFPGQPQHF
TRBV20-1	NA	NA	TRBJ2-5	TGCAGTGCTATATCTAGCCTAGAGACCCAGTACTTC	CSAISSLETQYF
TRBV6-2/TRBV6-3	NA	NA	TRBJ1-5	TGTGCCAGCGCCCCCTGGGAGGATAGCAATCAGCCCCAGCATTTT	CASAPWEDSNQPQHF
TRBV6-5	TRBD2	NA	TRBJ2-7	TGTGCCAGCAGTTACTTGGGCGGGAGCCCCGGGGATTGGCAGTACTTC	CASSYLGGSPGDWQYF
TRBV2	NA	NA	TRBJ1-5	TGTGCCAGCAGTACAGGGCGTCAGCCCCAGCATTTT	CASSTGRQPQHF
TRBV7-9	NA	few	TRBJ2-5	TGTGCCAGCAGCTCCAACACCGAACAAGAGACCCAGTACTTC	CASSSNTEQETQYF
TRBV7-8	TRBD2	NA	TRBJ2-3	TGTGCCAGCAGCGAGGGACTAGCGGGAAGGCCAGATACGCAGTATTTT	CASSEGLAGRPDTQYF
TRBV10-3	TRBD2	NA	TRBJ2-7	TGTGCCACCATTAGCGTTGCGGGAGGGCCCCACGAGCAGTACTTC	CATISVAGGPHEQYF
TRBV4-1	TRBD2	few	TRBJ2-3	TGCGCCAGCAGCCAAGAACGGGCCAGCGGGAATTCAGATACGCAGTATTTT	CASSQERASGNSDTQYF
TRBV5-1	TRBD2	NA	TRBJ2-5	TGCGCCAGCAGCTTCTCGCGGGGGATAGAGACCCAGTACTTC	CASSFSRGIETQYF
TRBV20-1	NA	NA	TRBJ2-6	TGCAGTGCTAGGTCGGGCACGTTGCCTGGGGCCAACGTCCTGACTTTC	CSARSGTLPGANVLTF
TRBV19	NA	NA	TRBJ2-5	TGTGCCAGTAGTACCGGGACCGATTACCAAGAGACCCAGTACTTC	CASSTGTDYQETQYF
TRBV20-1	TRBD1	few	TRBJ1-2	TGCAGTGCTAGAGCCGACAGGGGACAACCGTCCTTC	CSARADRGQPSF
TRBV6-5	NA	many	TRBJ1-3	TGTGCCAGCAGTTACAAACCGGGAGCCTCTGGAAACACCATATATTTT	CASSYKPGASGNTIYF
TRBV5-1	NA	few	TRBJ1-1	TGCGCCAGCAGCTTCCGGGACAACACTGAAGCTTTCTTT	CASSFRDNTEAFF
TRBV6-1	NA	many	TRBJ1-2	TGTGCCAGCAGGAGGGACACCACTAACTATGGCTACACCTTC	CASRRDTTNYGYTF
TRBV4-3	TRBD2	many	TRBJ2-3	TGCGCCAGCAGCCAAGACCGGGGGGGCCCAGATACGCAGTATTTT	CASSQDRGGPDTQYF
TRBV5-1	TRBD1	many	TRBJ2-2	TGCGCCAGCCGGGGACAGGCTTCGAACACCGGGGAGCTGTTTTTT	CASRGQASNTGELFF
TRBV5-1	NA	few	TRBJ2-2	TGCGCCAGCAGCCTGCAGCGGCAACCGAACACCGGGGAGCTGTTTTTT	CASSLQRQPNTGELFF
TRBV24-1	NA	few	TRBJ2-3	TGTGCCACCAGTGATTTGGCGGGACCGACAGATACGCAGTATTTT	CATSDLAGPTDTQYF
TRBV4-3	NA	few	TRBJ1-6	TGCGCCAGCAGCCAAGATGGTGCAGGGAGGGCTAATTCACCCCTCCACTTT	CASSQDGAGRANSPLHF
TRBV10-3	TRBD1	NA	TRBJ2-1	TGTGCCATCAGAACAGGGGCCAGCTCCTACAATGAGCAGTTCTTC	CAIRTGASSYNEQFF
TRBV12-3/TRBV12-4	TRBD2	many	TRBJ2-1	TGTGCCAGCAGAAGACTAGCGGGAGGGCCCTCGGATGAGCAGTTCTTC	CASRRLAGGPSDEQFF
TRBV7-9	NA	NA	TRBJ2-7	TGTGCCAGCAGCCCGGGGGATCTGAGCACCTACGAGCAGTACTTC	CASSPGDLSTYEQYF
TRBV15	NA	few	TRBJ2-7	TGTGCCACCAGCAGAGATATGGGGGTCCACGAGCAGTACTTC	CATSRDMGVHEQYF
TRBV7-8	TRBD1	NA	TRBJ2-1	TGTGCCAGCAGCAGAGGACAGGGAAGGTACAATGAGCAGTTCTTC	CASSRGQGRYNEQFF
TRBV7-2	TRBD1	many	TRBJ1-1	TGTGCCAGCAGCTTAGGTCCAGGGGGGTTGAACACTGAAGCTTTCTTT	CASSLGPGGLNTEAFF
TRBV24-1	NA	few	TRBJ2-2	TGTGCCACCAGTCTACCAGGGACCACCGGGGAGCTGTTTTTT	CATSLPGTTGELFF
TRBV29-1	NA	NA	TRBJ2-1	TGCAGCGTTGATGGGGGCGTCTACAATGAGCAGTTCTTC	CSVDGGVYNEQFF
TRBV11-1	NA	NA	TRBJ2-1	TGTGCCAGCAGCTTAGGGGCAGGAGTGCAGTTCTTC	CASSLGAGVQFF
TRBV13	TRBD2	NA	TRBJ2-7	TGTGCCAGCAGCAACACTAGCGGGAAGACCTACGAGCAGTACTTC	CASSNTSGKTYEQYF
TRBV12-3/TRBV12-4	TRBD1	NA	TRBJ2-5	TGTGCCAGCCTCTTTGACAGGGCGCAAGAGACCCAGTACTTC	CASLFDRAQETQYF
TRBV25-1	TRBD2	many	TRBJ2-3	TGTGCCAGCAGTGCGACTAGCGGGGCCGATACGCAGTATTTT	CASSATSGADTQYF
TRBV5-1	NA	few	TRBJ2-7	TGCGCCAGCAGCCCCCCGAAAGCCTCTAGCCTCGAGCAGTACTTC	CASSPPKASSLEQYF
TRBV4-3	NA	NA	TRBJ1-4	TGCGCCAGCAGCCCGGACCTCGGGGGAGATGAAAAACTGTTTTTT	CASSPDLGGDEKLFF
TRBV7-9	TRBD1	few	TRBJ1-6	TGTGCCAGCAGCGGACAGGGCGGCGATTCACCCCTCCACTTT	CASSGQGGDSPLHF
TRBV29-1	NA	many	TRBJ2-7	TGCAGCGGAAAGACAGGACCCTACGAGCAGTACTTC	CSGKTGPYEQYF
TRBV20-1	TRBD2	few	TRBJ2-7	TGCAGTGCTAGAGATCCCTGGACTAGCGGGGTGGCCTACGAGCAGTACTTC	CSARDPWTSGVAYEQYF
TRBV3-1	TRBD2	NA	TRBJ2-5	TGTGCCAGCAGCCGAGGACTAGCATTAGAGACCCAGTACTTC	CASSRGLALETQYF
TRBV12-3/TRBV12-4	NA	few	TRBJ2-5	TGTGCCAGCAGGGTTCGTTTCCAAGAGACCCAGTACTTC	CASRVRFQETQYF
TRBV4-1	TRBD1	NA	TRBJ2-2	TGCGCCAGCAGCCGGGACAGGGATAACACCGGGGAGCTGTTTTTT	CASSRDRDNTGELFF
TRBV24-1	TRBD1	few	TRBJ2-7	TGTGCCACCAGTGATTCGGGACAGGGCGACGAGCAGTACTTC	CATSDSGQGDEQYF
TRBV12-3/TRBV12-4	TRBD1	NA	TRBJ1-5	TGTGCCAGCAGCTCCTTTAAGGACAGGGGTGATCAGCCCCAGCATTTT	CASSSFKDRGDQPQHF
TRBV27	TRBD2	NA	TRBJ2-5	TGTGCCAGCAGTTGGCTAGCGGAGCCGGGCCAAGAGACCCAGTACTTC	CASSWLAEPGQETQYF
TRBV6-1	NA	NA	TRBJ1-5	TGTGCCAGCAGGACGGGACCTATCCGTGAACAGCCCCAGCATTTT	CASRTGPIREQPQHF
TRBV10-3	NA	NA	TRBJ2-3	TGTGCCATCAGTGACGTTAGAGGAGGCACAGATACGCAGTATTTT	CAISDVRGGTDTQYF
TRBV30	TRBD1	once	TRBJ2-7	TGTGCCTGGGGACAGGGAAACTACGAGCAGTACTTC	CAWGQGNYEQYF
TRBV2	NA	NA	TRBJ2-5	TGTGCCAGCAGGTGGATAGACCAAGAGACCCAGTACTTC	CASRWIDQETQYF
TRBV25-1	TRBD2	few	TRBJ2-2	TGTGCCAGCAGTGAATTGGGACTAGCTTACACCGGGGAGCTGTTTTTT	CASSELGLAYTGELFF